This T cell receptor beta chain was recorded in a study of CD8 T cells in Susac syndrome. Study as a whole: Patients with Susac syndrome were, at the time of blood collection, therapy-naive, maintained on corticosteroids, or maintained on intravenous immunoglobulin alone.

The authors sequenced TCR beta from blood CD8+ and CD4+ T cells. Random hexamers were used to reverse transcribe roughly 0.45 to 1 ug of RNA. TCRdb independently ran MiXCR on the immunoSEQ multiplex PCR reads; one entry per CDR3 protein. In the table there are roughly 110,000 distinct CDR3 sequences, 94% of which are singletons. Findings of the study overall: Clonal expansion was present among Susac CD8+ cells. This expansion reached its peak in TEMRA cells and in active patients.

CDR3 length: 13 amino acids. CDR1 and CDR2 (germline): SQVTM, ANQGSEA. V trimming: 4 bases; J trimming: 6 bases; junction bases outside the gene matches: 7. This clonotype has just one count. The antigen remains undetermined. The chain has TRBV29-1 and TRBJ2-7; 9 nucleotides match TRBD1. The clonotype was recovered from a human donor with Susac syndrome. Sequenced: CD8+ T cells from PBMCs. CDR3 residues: CSVVVTGGPEQYF. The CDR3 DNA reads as TGCAGCGTTGTGGTGACAGGGGGTCCCGAGCAGTACTTC.